This T cell receptor beta chain was observed in a study of T cell responses to AZD1222 COVID-19 vaccine. TCRdb keeps only in-frame clones here, not all; method: immunoSEQ multiplex PCR. In the table there are more than 80,000 clones, approximately 83% of which are singletons. With regard to this clone: The antigen is not known.

The V gene's germline CDR1 is LGHDT and CDR2 YNNKEL (reference sequence). There are 17 residues in the CDR3. Trimming at V came to 5 bases and at J to 4 bases, leaving 13 bases not matched to a gene. Study findings and constraints: The peak T cell response came first, and repertoires were sampled only after it. Distributed over spike, vaccine-associated CD4 TCRs predominated at 160-218 and 743-854. Only a handful of AZD1222 recipients tested seropositive at baseline.

This sequence was found in an adult who received the AZD1222 COVID-19 vaccine. The source was peripheral blood, collected 28 days after the second AZD1222 dose. The chain couples TRBV3-1 (or the pseudogene TRBV3-2) to TRBJ2-2, with 7 nucleotides matching TRBD2. In DNA, the CDR3 is TGTGCCAGCAGCGCCCGGGACTACCATAACCCCACCGGGGAGCTGTTTTTT. This codes for CASSARDYHNPTGELFF.